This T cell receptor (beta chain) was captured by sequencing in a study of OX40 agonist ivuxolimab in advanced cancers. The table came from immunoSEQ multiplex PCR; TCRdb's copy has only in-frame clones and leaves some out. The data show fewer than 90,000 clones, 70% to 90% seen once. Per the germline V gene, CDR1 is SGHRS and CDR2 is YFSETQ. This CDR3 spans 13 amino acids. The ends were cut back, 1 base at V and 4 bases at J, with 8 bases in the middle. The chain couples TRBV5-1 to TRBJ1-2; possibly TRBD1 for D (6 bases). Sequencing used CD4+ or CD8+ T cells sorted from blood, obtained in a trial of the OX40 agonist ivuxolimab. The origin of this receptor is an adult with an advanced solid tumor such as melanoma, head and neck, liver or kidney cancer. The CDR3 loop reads CASSLSQGYGYTF. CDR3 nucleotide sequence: TGCGCCAGCAGCTTGTCACAGGGCTATGGCTACACCTTC.